The 11 T cell receptor beta chains below come from one sample, sequenced in a study of CD8 T cells in Susac syndrome. It was with random hexamers that about 0.45 to 1 ug RNA was reverse transcribed. TCRdb passed the immunoSEQ multiplex PCR reads through MiXCR, listing each CDR3 protein once. The sample lists some 300,000 distinct CDR3 sequences; about 89% were seen once. Sequenced: CD8+ T cells from PBMCs. The receptors here all came from a human donor with multiple sclerosis.

The chain links TRBV5-1 to TRBJ1-1; 8 positions agree with TRBD1. CDR1 and CDR2 (germline): SGHRS, YFSETQ. J gave up 2 bases and V 4 bases, and 7 bases lay outside the gene matches. The CDR3 length is 15 residues. The CDR3: CASSHPTGGNTEAFF. DNA for the CDR3: TGCGCCAGCAGCCATCCAACAGGGGGAAACACTGAAGCTTTCTTT.

The CDR3 nucleotides read TGCAGTGCTAGAGGACTAGCGGGAAGCTACAATGAGCAGTTCTTC. It is translated as CSARGLAGSYNEQFF. This sequence joins TRBV20-1 and TRBJ2-1, with 11 positions matching TRBD2. The CDR3 totals 15 residues. Germline loops: CDR1 DFQATT, CDR2 SNEGSKA (reference sequence). The V segment lost 1 base and the J segment 3 bases; nucleotides outside the gene matches: 2.

The chain is built from TRBV27 and TRBJ1-4, with 9 bases that match TRBD1. The CDR3 covers 14 residues. V shed 6 bases and J 9 bases; nucleotides not matched to a gene: 8. Germline lookup yields CDR1 MNHEY and CDR2 SMNVEV (reference sequence). The CDR3 DNA reads as TGTGCCAGCAGCAGAGGGACAGGGCAGCAAAAACTGTTTTTT. This gives the protein CASSRGTGQQKLFF.

The chain couples TRBV14 to TRBJ2-1; 7 bases are shared with TRBD1. CDR3 length: 15 amino acids. CDR1 SGHDN and CDR2 FVKESK come from the germline V gene. Unmatched junction bases numbered 4, after V lost 3 bases and J lost 2 bases. CDR3: CASSQYRGPYNEQFF. The CDR3 nucleotides are TGTGCCAGCAGCCAGTACAGGGGACCCTACAATGAGCAGTTCTTC. Full variable domain (outside the CDR3, taken from reference TRBV14 and TRBJ2-1): EAGVTQFPSHSVIEKGQTVTLRCDPISGHDNLYWYRRVMGKEIKFLLHFVKESKQDESGMPNNRFLAERTGGTYSTLKVQPAELEDSGVYFCASSQYRGPYNEQFFGPGTRLTVL.

The V call is TRBV4-3, the J call TRBJ2-1; no clear D gene. CDR1 and CDR2 (germline): LGHNA, YSLEER. Trimming stripped 6 bases from V and 0 bases from J, with 12 bases between. The CDR3 is 15 amino acids. CDR3 bases: TGCGCCAGCAGTTCGGCTATTGGCTCCTACAATGAGCAGTTCTTC. Its translation is CASSSAIGSYNEQFF.

This chain links TRBV19 with TRBJ2-1; 13 nucleotides match TRBD2. The J segment lost 3 bases and the V segment lost 1 base, leaving 6 bases of the junction unmatched. The V gene's germline CDR1 is LNHDA and CDR2 SQIVND (reference sequence). This CDR3 region has 18 residues. The CDR3 bases are TGTGCCAGTAGTATAGGGACTAGCGGGAGCACCTACTACAATGAGCAGTTCTTC. Its protein is CASSIGTSGSTYYNEQFF.

This clonotype showed up just a few times. The chain recombines TRBV12-3 or TRBV12-4 with TRBJ2-5; TRBD2 might be the D (6 bases). V lost 5 bases to trimming and J lost 5 bases, with 21 bases between them. This CDR3 comprises 16 residues. As DNA, the CDR3 is TGTGCCAGCAGTGACCCTCTAGCGAGAGCGATGGAGACCCAGTACTTC. Its translation: CASSDPLARAMETQYF.

This clonotype has just a few counts. The chain carries TRBV27 and TRBJ2-7; possibly TRBD1 for D (6 bases). The CDR3 sequence is 15 residues long. Germline-derived CDR1 and CDR2 are MNHEY and SMNVEV (reference sequence). V was clipped by 7 bases and J by 2 bases, with 18 bases between them. The CDR3 region has the DNA TGTGCCAGCACCTTTAACGGCAGGGGTACCTACGAGCAGTACTTC. Protein product: CASTFNGRGTYEQYF.

This chain uses TRBV7-9 with TRBJ2-7; D might be TRBD1 (5 bases). The CDR3 has 12 residues. Trimming stripped 3 bases from V and 5 bases from J, with 8 bases between. The V gene's germline CDR1 is SEHNR and CDR2 FQNEAQ (reference sequence). The CDR3 nucleotides read TGTGCCAGCAGCTTCAAGGGGCACGAGCAGTACTTC. This sequence encodes CASSFKGHEQYF.

This clonotype was detected once. The rearrangement uses TRBV28 and TRBJ2-1; 7 nucleotides match TRBD2. The ends lost 0 bases at V and 4 bases at J; junction bases unmatched: 6. CDR1 is MDHEN, CDR2 SYDVKM, per germline. This CDR3 region has 16 residues. Written as DNA, the CDR3 is TGTGCCAGCAGTTTATGGGGGACTATCGGGTACAATGAGCAGTTCTTC. Amino acids: CASSLWGTIGYNEQFF. The full variable domain, rest sourced from reference TRBV28 and TRBJ2-1, is DVKVTQSSRYLVKRTGEKVFLECVQDMDHENMFWYRQDPGLGLRLIYFSYDVKMKEKGDIPEGYSVSREKKERFSLILESASTNQTSMYLCASSLWGTIGYNEQFFGPGTRLTVL.

The rearrangement links TRBV28 to TRBJ1-1; tentative D call: TRBD1 (6 bases). The V end lost 1 base, the J end lost 4 bases, and 16 bases lay between the germline ends. Germline V lookup: CDR1 MDHEN, CDR2 SYDVKM. The CDR3 consists of 16 residues. This CDR3 reads CASSLSKTGKGTEAFF. The DNA for the CDR3 is TGTGCCAGCAGTTTATCGAAAACAGGGAAAGGCACTGAAGCTTTCTTT.